A single sample gave rise to the 11 T cell receptor beta chains below, sequenced in a study of blood T cells in healthy people across ages. Alongside a J-beta primer mix, a sample-barcoded 5' primer served in a second PCR lasting roughly 6 to 11 cycles. Each CDR3 protein gets one entry after TCRdb re-called the 5' RACE reads with MiXCR. The sample consists of around 870,000 distinct CDR3 sequences, more than 25% of them appearing once. Material for sequencing was blood. These TCRs come from a woman of 80 years or more in good health.

This clonotype showed up just a few times. The CDR3 sequence is CATSDPKRNYGYTF. CDR3 coding DNA: TGTGCCACCAGTGATCCGAAGAGGAACTATGGCTACACCTTC. This chain joins TRBV24-1 and TRBJ1-2; D unresolved. Per the germline V gene, CDR1 is KGHDR and CDR2 is SFDVKD. The CDR3 length is 14 residues. The V and J ends lost 3 bases and 2 bases respectively, with 9 bases between them.

In regard to this clonotype: A read error may explain this, as a much larger clone is one base away. The rearrangement uses TRBV7-2 and TRBJ2-1, with D perhaps TRBD1 or TRBD2 (6 bases each). The CDR3 extends over 11 amino acids. The V gene's germline CDR1 is SGHTA and CDR2 FQGNSA. For the CDR3, the DNA is TGTGCCGGCAGCTTACAGGGAGGCGCGTTCTTC. The encoded protein is CAGSLQGGAFF. Using reference TRBV7-2 and TRBJ2-1 for the parts outside the CDR3, the full variable domain is GAGVSQSPSNKVTEKGKDVELRCDPISGHTALYWYRQSLGQGLEFLIYFQGNSAPDKSGLPSDRFSAERTGGSVSTLTIQRTQQEDSAVYLCAGSLQGGAFFGPGTRLTVL.

This clonotype came up many times. The J gene is TRBJ1-2, the V gene TRBV20-1; weak D call: TRBD1 (5 bases). Germline CDR1 and CDR2: DFQATT and SNEGSKA (reference sequence). This CDR3 is 13 amino acids long. The V end lost 3 bases, the J end lost 7 bases, and 15 bases lay between the germline ends. CDR3 bases: TGCAGTGCTAGTTCCAGGGAGGAGTCTGGCTACACCTTC. It translates to CSASSREESGYTF.

This clonotype was counted ten times or more. The chain has TRBV7-2 and TRBJ2-1; D is perhaps TRBD2 (6 bases). Trimming left V 0 bases short and J 10 bases short, with 10 bases between. Germline CDR1 is SGHTA and CDR2 is FQGNSA. This CDR3 has 13 residues. The CDR3 protein is CASSLAGSHEQFF. The CDR3 nucleotides are TGTGCCAGCAGCTTAGCCGGGAGTCACGAGCAGTTCTTC.

As concerns this clonotype: A read error is possible here, since a much larger clone lies one base away. The J gene is TRBJ1-2, the V gene TRBV27, with D possibly matching TRBD1 (6 bases). Trimming stripped 8 bases from V and 4 bases from J, with 23 bases between. Germline-derived CDR1 and CDR2 are MNHEY and SMNVEV (reference sequence). The CDR3 is made up of 16 amino acids. CDR3 nucleotide sequence: TGTGCCAGCTCGATTGGGGGCCTTAGGGGGATCTATGGCTACACCTTC. Amino acid sequence: CASSIGGLRGIYGYTF.

As concerns this clonotype: A junction boundary mismatches the germline segment, possibly from a read error. The genes are TRBV7-9 and TRBJ2-5, with 7 nucleotides matching TRBD2. This CDR3 is built from 15 residues. The germline gives CDR1 SEHNR, CDR2 FQNEAQ (reference sequence). Written as DNA, the CDR3 is TGTGCCGGCAGCTTGAATACCGGGGGGAAAGAGACCCAGTACTTC. Translating gives CAGSLNTGGKETQYF.

This clonotype was found many times. The rearrangement joins TRBV11-2 to TRBJ2-7, with no clear D. The CDR3 totals 13 residues. Germline assignment: CDR1 SGHAT and CDR2 FQNNGV. Trimming pared 5 bases from V and 0 bases from J, leaving 8 bases between. Here the CDR3 DNA reads TGTGCCAGCAGCCCCCACATCTCCTACGAGCAGTACTTC. It specifies CASSPHISYEQYF.

As regards this clonotype: Possible read error: a much larger clone is one base away. This sequence joins TRBV7-9 and TRBJ2-5, with D possibly being TRBD1 (7 bases). The J call may be mistaken, given a closer DNA end match to TRBJ2-7. Germline loops: CDR1 SEHNR, CDR2 FQNEAQ (reference sequence). The CDR3 spans 14 residues. The CDR3 DNA reads TGTGCCAGCAGCCAGACAGGGTTCGGGGGCGAGCAGTACTTC. Translated: CASSQTGFGGEQYF.

In its sample, this clonotype was seen a few times. The rearrangement links TRBV2 to TRBJ2-7, with a weak D call TRBD1 (5 bases). Germline values: CDR1 SNHLY, CDR2 FYNNEI. The CDR3 covers 14 residues. V lost 2 bases and J 3 bases, leaving 11 bases between the germline ends. The CDR3 reads CASSEYRPFYEQYF. In DNA form, the CDR3 reads TGTGCCAGCAGTGAATACAGGCCGTTCTACGAGCAGTACTTC.

A few counts support this clonotype. This could be a read error, since a much larger clone is one nucleotide away. The rearrangement uses TRBV20-1 and TRBJ1-2; 7 positions agree with TRBD1. The ends lost 3 bases at V and 7 bases at J; junction bases unmatched: 8. The CDR3 has 13 residues. Germline-derived CDR1 and CDR2 are DFQATT and SNEGSKA (reference sequence). In DNA form, the CDR3 reads TGCAGTGCTAGTAGGTCAGGGGGATTTGGCTACACCTTC. The encoded protein is CSASRSGGFGYTF.

This clonotype was counted between two and nine times. The chain recombines TRBV24-1 with TRBJ2-1, with 9 positions matching TRBD2. This CDR3 has 15 residues. Germline V gene data show CDR1 as KGHDR and CDR2 as SFDVKD. J was trimmed by 6 bases and V by 4 bases; bases with no gene match: 6. The DNA for the CDR3 is TGTGCCACCAGTGAAGGCGGTAGCGGGGGCAATGAGCAGTTCTTC. This sequence encodes CATSEGGSGGNEQFF.